The 4 T cell receptor beta chains presented below share a single source sample, sequenced in a study of T-cell memory formation after mild COVID-19. Using its own MiXCR run on the 5' RACE reads, TCRdb lists one record per CDR3 protein. The repertoire holds 400,000 to 500,000 distinct CDR3 sequences, with 20% as singletons. Sequencing used PBMCs or a T cell subset sorted from them (not recorded which). The receptors stem from an adult woman who had mild COVID-19 (a few samples of this study predate the infection). Cell type and time point are not known.

This chain uses TRBV5-1 with TRBJ2-3; TRBD1 agrees at 7 bases. V trimming: 3 bases; J trimming: 1 base; junction bases outside the gene matches: 5. The CDR3 loop spans 15 amino acids. The V gene's germline CDR1 is SGHRS and CDR2 YFSETQ. The CDR3 nucleotides are TGCGCCAGCAGCTCGACAGGGACAGGCACAGATACGCAGTATTTT. Translated, it gives CASSSTGTGTDTQYF.

The sample holds a few counts of this clonotype. The CDR3, as DNA: TGTGCCTGGAGGGACAGGGTAGGAGGTGAAGCTTTCTTT. Translating it yields CAWRDRVGGEAFF. The chain links TRBV30 to TRBJ1-1, with TRBD1 matching over 8 bases. There are 13 residues in the CDR3. V was pared by 3 bases and J by 7 bases, with 7 bases of the junction left unmatched. CDR1 is GTSNPN and CDR2 is SVGIG in the germline V gene (reference sequence).

There are a few counts of this clonotype. V and J are TRBV5-1 and TRBJ1-2, with TRBD1 matching over 7 bases. V gave up 4 bases and J gave up 7 bases; unmatched junction bases: 7. Germline CDR1 SGHRS, CDR2 YFSETQ. This CDR3 is built from 13 residues. DNA for the CDR3: TGCGCCAGCAGCCCCGGGACAGAGGGTGGCTACACCTTC. As protein: CASSPGTEGGYTF.

This sequence joins TRBV7-9 and TRBJ1-2; 8 positions agree with TRBD1. The CDR3 is 15 residues long. Trimming removed 5 bases from V and 3 bases from J; junction bases left unmatched: 8. Germline V CDR1 and CDR2: SEHNR, FQNEAQ (reference sequence). The CDR3 loop is CASSRATGEDYGYTF. The DNA for the CDR3 is TGTGCCAGCAGCCGTGCGACAGGGGAGGACTATGGCTACACCTTC.